This T cell receptor beta chain was found in a study of shared clonotypes between healthy human individuals. Data came from immunoSEQ multiplex PCR; TCRdb stores just in-frame clones and leaves some out. The table includes around 1.1 million clones, roughly 80% detected once. Germline V gene data show CDR1 as MDHEN and CDR2 as SYDVKM. The CDR3 consists of 14 residues. V trimming: 6 bases; J trimming: 4 bases; junction bases outside the gene matches: 9. The V and J genes are TRBV28 and TRBJ2-7; 7 bases map to TRBD2. The TCR comes from a man younger than 30 in good health. Some clones in this sample may be carry-over from other donors' samples. Sequenced material: memory CD4+ T cells from PBMCs. Documented subset: CD45RA-negative fraction. DNA of the CDR3: TGTGCCAGCAGCCTAAGCGGGACCCTATACGAGCAGTACTTC. This codes for CASSLSGTLYEQYF.